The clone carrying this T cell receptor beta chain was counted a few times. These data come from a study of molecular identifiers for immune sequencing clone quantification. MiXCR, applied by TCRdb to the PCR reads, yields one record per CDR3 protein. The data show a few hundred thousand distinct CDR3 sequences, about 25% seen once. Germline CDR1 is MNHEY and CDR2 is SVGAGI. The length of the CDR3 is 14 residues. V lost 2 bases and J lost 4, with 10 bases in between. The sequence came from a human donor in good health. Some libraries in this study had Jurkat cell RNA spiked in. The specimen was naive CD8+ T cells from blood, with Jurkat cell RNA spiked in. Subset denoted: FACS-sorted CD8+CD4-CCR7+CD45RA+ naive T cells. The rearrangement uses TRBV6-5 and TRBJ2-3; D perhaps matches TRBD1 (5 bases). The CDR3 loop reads CASSYGASADTQYF. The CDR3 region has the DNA TGTGCCAGCAGTTACGGGGCGTCCGCAGATACGCAGTATTTT.